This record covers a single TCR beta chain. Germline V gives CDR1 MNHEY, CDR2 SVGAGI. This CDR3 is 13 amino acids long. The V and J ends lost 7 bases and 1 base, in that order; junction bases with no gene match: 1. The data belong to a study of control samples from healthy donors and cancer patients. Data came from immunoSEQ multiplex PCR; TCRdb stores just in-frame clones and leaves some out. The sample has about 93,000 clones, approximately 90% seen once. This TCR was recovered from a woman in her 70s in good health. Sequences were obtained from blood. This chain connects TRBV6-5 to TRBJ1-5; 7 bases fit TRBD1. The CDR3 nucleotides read TGTGCCAGCAAGGACAGGAGCAATCAGCCCCAGCATTTT. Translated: CASKDRSNQPQHF.